The clone carrying this T cell receptor beta chain showed up just a few times. Its antigen is not known. The sample belongs to a study of regulatory T cells in long-lasting Graves disease. Study outcomes and limitations: A greater number of public clonotypes (approximately 2,700) was shared by persistent patients than by new patients (approximately 880).

Time point noted: newly diagnosed GD, antithyroid drugs for less than 3 months. PBMC RNA served as the TCR library source. Blood from the periphery, about 9.7 milliliters in all, was drawn into EDTA tubes. CDR3-region Arm-PCR and iRepertoire HTBI primers produced the TCR beta libraries. TCRdb re-called the multiplex PCR reads with MiXCR, one entry per CDR3 protein. The table includes about 520,000 distinct CDR3 sequences, around 12% detected once. V gave up 0 bases and J gave up 12 bases, with 16 bases separating them. The CDR3 has 14 amino acids. The germline V gene encodes CDR1 SGHDT and CDR2 YYEEEE. The same sample was also used in a study of T cells in Graves' hyperthyroidism and ophthalmopathy. This second report adds: First-round RT-PCR of the TCR CDR3 relied on the HTBI primer set.

The input for sequencing was peripheral blood mononuclear cells (PBMCs), taken at new diagnosis, from a patient treated with antithyroid drugs. This TCR derives from a woman between 25 and 40 years old with Graves disease. The chain has TRBV5-6 and TRBJ2-1, with D perhaps TRBD1 or TRBD2 (5 bases each). CDR3 protein: CASSLDRWGSGQFF. The CDR3 DNA is TGTGCCAGCAGCTTGGACAGGTGGGGGAGTGGGCAGTTCTTC.